The source of this TCR beta chain is a study of early T cells in non-severe SARS-CoV-2 infection. Study-level information: Bulk RNA isolated from unsorted whole blood underwent sequencing; chains were not paired. General study results and limits: VDJdb-based matching was biased toward anti-spike CD8 responses and missed private and CD4 specificities.

This clonotype was counted at least ten times. Its specificity is unknown. V gave up 0 bases and J gave up 5 bases; unmatched junction bases: 7. The CDR3 has 15 residues. Germline CDR1 and CDR2: SGHKS and YYEKEE (reference sequence). Separate cDNA molecules each had unique molecular identifiers attached to them. TCRdb reprocessed the 5' RACE reads via MiXCR and lists one record per CDR3 protein. The sample shows around 70,000 distinct CDR3 sequences, roughly 9.1% of them seen only once. The TCR sequence derives from an adult who was a healthcare worker with PCR-confirmed SARS-CoV-2 infection or an uninfected control (not recorded which). Sequencing was carried out using whole blood. This chain links TRBV5-5 with TRBJ2-5, with 7 bases that match TRBD1. The CDR3 nucleotides read TGTGCCAGCAGCTTGGCGAGGGGGCATGGGGAGACCCAGTACTTC. Its protein product is CASSLARGHGETQYF.